These 24 T cell receptor beta chains were sequenced from one sample in a study of follicular helper T cells after annual influenza vaccination. Here immunoSEQ multiplex PCR was the method, and the copy in TCRdb shows in-frame clones only, minus some. The table records around 25,000 clones, about 82% of them present only once. Specified time point: 2014-2015 season, pre-vaccination. Material: CXCR5+ CD38- circulating T follicular helper cells from blood, obtained on the day of influenza vaccination. Subset noted: circulating Tfh, non-naive CD4+CXCR5+PD-1+ (ICOS+CD38+ or ICOS-CD38-). Every receptor here comes from an adult who received the influenza vaccine.

The V call is TRBV18, the J call TRBJ2-3; D gene ambiguous. This CDR3 region has 15 residues. V lost 6 bases, J lost 1 base, and 14 bases lay in between. The germline gives CDR1 KGHSH, CDR2 LQKENI. CDR3 DNA: TGTGCCAGCTCGTCGGCAGGCCAGGGCACAGATACGCAGTATTTT. This encodes CASSSAGQGTDTQYF. Together with reference TRBV18 and TRBJ2-3, the CDR3 gives the full variable domain: NAGVMQNPRHLVRRRGQEARLRCSPMKGHSHVYWYRQLPEEGLKFMVYLQKENIIDESGMPKERFSAEFPKEGPSILRIQQVVRGDSAAYFCASSSAGQGTDTQYFGPGTRLTVL.

V and J are TRBV11-1 and TRBJ2-3; TRBD1 is a possible D gene (5 bases). V lost 5 bases to trimming and J lost 4 bases, with 19 bases between them. The CDR3 length is 16 residues. Germline V CDR1 and CDR2: SGHAT, FQDESV (reference sequence). The CDR3 region has the DNA TGTGCCAGCAGCCCTGTTTTGGGGCCCGCCCCAGATACGCAGTATTTT. Translating gives CASSPVLGPAPDTQYF.

The CDR3 sequence: CASSYGQQNEKLFF. The CDR3 DNA follows: TGTGCCAGCAGTTATGGGCAGCAGAATGAAAAACTGTTTTTT. The chain employs TRBV27 and TRBJ1-4, with no clear D. Germline V gives CDR1 MNHEY, CDR2 SMNVEV (reference sequence). The V and J ends lost 4 bases and 5 bases respectively, with 11 bases between them. This CDR3 contains 14 residues.

V gene TRBV10-2 combines with J gene TRBJ2-3; TRBD2 matches 10 bases. V lost 2 bases and J lost 2; bases outside the gene matches: 7. The CDR3 runs to 17 residues. Germline CDR1 and CDR2: WSHSY and SAAADI. For the CDR3, the DNA is TGCGCCAGCAGTGAGATTGCTAGCGGGGGTCACACAGATACGCAGTATTTT. Its protein product is CASSEIASGGHTDTQYF.

This sequence joins TRBV7-3 and TRBJ2-5; D is possibly TRBD1 (6 bases). Per the germline V gene, CDR1 is SGHTA and CDR2 is FQGTGA. Trimming took off 5 bases at V and 1 base at J, with 11 bases between the two ends. The CDR3 covers 14 residues. CDR3 region: CASSKDRSQETQYF. CDR3 nucleotide sequence: TGTGCCAGCAGCAAAGACAGGTCCCAAGAGACCCAGTACTTC.

V usage is TRBV9 and J usage is TRBJ2-3; D is possibly TRBD1 (6 bases). Germline loops: CDR1 SGDLS, CDR2 YYNGEE. The CDR3 is made up of 13 amino acids. Between the trimmed V and J ends, which lost 3 bases and 6 bases, there was a span of 11 bases. The CDR3 bases are TGTGCCAGCAGCGCCACAGGGACGGATACGCAGTATTTT. This gives the protein CASSATGTDTQYF.

The chain uses TRBV5-1 and TRBJ2-3, with 10 bases aligning to TRBD2. The CDR3 length is 16 residues. Germline V gives CDR1 SGHRS, CDR2 YFSETQ. V dropped 4 bases and J dropped 1; count of bases not matched to a gene: 6. In nucleotides, the CDR3 is TGCGCCAGCAGCCGAGAGCGGGGGGGCGGCACAGATACGCAGTATTTT. This translates into CASSRERGGGTDTQYF.

In this sample, this clone turned up a few times. The V and J genes are TRBV6-1 and TRBJ2-5; 10 nucleotides match TRBD1. J gave up 5 bases and V 6 bases, and 9 bases lay outside the gene matches. The germline V gene encodes CDR1 MNHNS and CDR2 SASEGT. CDR3 size: 15 residues. The CDR3 loop reads CASSKSTGGPETQYF. CDR3 nucleotide sequence: TGTGCCAGCAGCAAATCGACAGGGGGCCCGGAGACCCAGTACTTC.

The chain recombines TRBV10-2 with TRBJ1-5, with D tentatively TRBD1 (6 bases). Trimming cost V 4 bases and J 6 bases, with 10 bases left between them. Germline-derived CDR1 and CDR2 are WSHSY and SAAADI. The CDR3 is 13 amino acids. The CDR3: CASSGGRGQPQHF. DNA of the CDR3: TGCGCCAGCAGTGGGGGGCGCGGTCAGCCCCAGCATTTT.

This sequence joins TRBV6-1 and TRBJ2-3; a weak D match, TRBD1 (6 bases). Trimming removed 5 bases from V and 7 bases from J, with 13 bases in between. CDR1 and CDR2 from the germline V gene are MNHNS and SASEGT. The CDR3 is made up of 13 amino acids. Here the CDR3 DNA reads TGTGCCAGCAGTTCAAGGGACATAAATACGCAGTATTTT. This sequence encodes CASSSRDINTQYF.

This chain connects TRBV5-5 to TRBJ1-2; D gene unclear. Germline values: CDR1 SGHKS, CDR2 YYEKEE (reference sequence). The CDR3 loop spans 15 amino acids. V dropped 0 bases and J dropped 0 bases, with 9 bases sitting between them. In DNA form, the CDR3 reads TGTGCCAGCAGCTTGGATGGCCGCACTAACTATGGCTACACCTTC. Amino acids: CASSLDGRTNYGYTF. Based on the CDR3 plus reference TRBV5-5 and TRBJ1-2, the full variable domain is DAGVTQSPTHLIKTRGQQVTLRCSPISGHKSVSWYQQVLGQGPQFIFQYYEKEERGRGNFPDRFSARQFPNYSSELNVNALLLGDSALYLCASSLDGRTNYGYTFGSGTRLTVV.

The chain has TRBV6-6 and TRBJ2-1, with 10 bases aligning to TRBD1. The CDR3 is 16 residues long. Germline V gene sequence: CDR1 MNHNY, CDR2 SVGAGI (reference sequence). V was pared by 6 bases and J by 6 bases, with 11 bases of the junction left unmatched. The CDR3 DNA reads as TGTGCCAGCAGGGACCGGGACAGGGGATCTGGCAATGAGCAGTTCTTC. It is translated as CASRDRDRGSGNEQFF.

This clone has just one count. The rearrangement uses TRBV27 and TRBJ2-3; TRBD2 agrees at 7 bases. Germline lookup yields CDR1 MNHEY and CDR2 SMNVEV (reference sequence). The CDR3 spans 13 residues. The V segment lost 2 bases and the J segment 11 bases; nucleotides outside the gene matches: 7. The CDR3 here is CASSLNSGERQYF. CDR3 DNA: TGTGCCAGCAGTTTAAACAGCGGGGAAAGGCAGTATTTT.

This clone was recorded once. This rearrangement joins TRBV5-1 to TRBJ1-6; D is unresolved. Germline CDR1 reads SGHRS; CDR2 reads YFSETQ. Trimming took 5 bases from V and 7 from J, leaving 19 bases between them. There are 16 residues in the CDR3. The chain's CDR3 is CASRPLAGVRNSPLHF. In DNA form, the CDR3 reads TGCGCCAGCAGACCCCTGGCAGGCGTCAGGAATTCACCCCTCCACTTT.

This clone has more than one count but fewer than ten. The V gene is TRBV2, the J gene TRBJ2-3; 8 bases align to TRBD2. Germline CDR1 is SNHLY and CDR2 is FYNNEI. The CDR3 runs to 18 residues. The V and J ends lost 3 bases and 1 base, in that order; junction bases with no gene match: 12. The DNA for the CDR3 is TGTGCCAGCAGTGACAGCGGGGGATGGGGGAGGGGCACAGATACGCAGTATTTT. It codes for CASSDSGGWGRGTDTQYF.

There are a few counts of this clone. This chain joins TRBV7-6 and TRBJ1-1, with 8 bases matching TRBD1. Per the germline V gene, CDR1 is SGHVS and CDR2 is FNYEAQ. The CDR3 covers 15 residues. With 5 bases clipped from V and 4 bases from J, the junction kept 9 bases outside the gene matches. The CDR3 region has the DNA TGTGCCAGCAGCCCGTTAACAGGGGGAGGCACTGAAGCTTTCTTT. Translation: CASSPLTGGGTEAFF.

In this sample, this clone turned up a few times. This chain uses TRBV28 with TRBJ1-4, with D unclear. Trimming pared 6 bases from V and 8 bases from J, leaving 10 bases between. The CDR3 totals 12 residues. Germline V gene data show CDR1 as MDHEN and CDR2 as SYDVKM. In DNA, the CDR3 is TGTGCCAGCAGCCCCGGGAAGGAAAAACTGTTTTTT. It yields the protein CASSPGKEKLFF.

The genes are TRBV5-6 and TRBJ2-7; 12 nucleotides match TRBD2. Trimming removed 4 bases from V and 1 base from J; junction bases left unmatched: 3. Germline V lookup: CDR1 SGHDT, CDR2 YYEEEE. This CDR3 comprises 15 residues. The CDR3 region is CASSPTSGGSYEQYF. The DNA for the CDR3 is TGTGCCAGCAGCCCTACTAGCGGGGGGTCCTACGAGCAGTACTTC.

The rearrangement joins TRBV10-3 to TRBJ1-5, with 7 bases aligning to TRBD1. V shed 10 bases and J 4 bases; nucleotides not matched to a gene: 4. Germline assignment: CDR1 ENHRY and CDR2 SYGVKD. The CDR3 consists of 12 residues. In nucleotides, the CDR3 is TGTGCCAGCGGGACAGAGAATCAGCCCCAGCATTTT. Amino acid sequence: CASGTENQPQHF.

CDR3 in amino acids: CASSLVNEQFF. In DNA form, the CDR3 reads TGTGCCAGCTCGTTAGTCAATGAGCAGTTCTTC. This rearrangement joins TRBV18 to TRBJ2-1; no clear D. With 6 bases removed from V and 6 bases from J, the gap between germline ends came to 6 bases. CDR1 is KGHSH, CDR2 LQKENI, per germline. The CDR3 length is 11 residues. The whole variable domain, remainder taken from reference TRBV18 and TRBJ2-1, is NAGVMQNPRHLVRRRGQEARLRCSPMKGHSHVYWYRQLPEEGLKFMVYLQKENIIDESGMPKERFSAEFPKEGPSILRIQQVVRGDSAAYFCASSLVNEQFFGPGTRLTVL.

The chain has TRBV5-4 and TRBJ1-2; no firm D call. Deletions cut 0 bases from V and 8 bases from J, with 20 bases between. CDR1 is SGHNT and CDR2 is YYREEE in the germline V gene (reference sequence). The CDR3 contains 16 residues. This chain's CDR3 is CASSLVGVSGEGGYTF. The CDR3 bases are TGTGCCAGCAGCTTGGTTGGCGTTTCAGGAGAGGGAGGCTACACCTTC. The full variable domain, in which reference TRBV5-4 and TRBJ1-2 provide the parts outside the CDR3, is ETGVTQSPTHLIKTRGQQVTLRCSSQSGHNTVSWYQQALGQGPQFIFQYYREEENGRGNFPPRFSGLQFPNYSSELNVNALELDDSALYLCASSLVGVSGEGGYTFGSGTRLTVV.

This clone has just one count. This rearrangement joins TRBV2 to TRBJ2-3; TRBD2 matches at 10 bases. The V gene end was trimmed by 5 bases and the J gene end by 3 bases; junction bases not matched to a gene: 5. In germline, CDR1 is SNHLY, CDR2 FYNNEI. The CDR3 extends over 15 amino acids. CDR3 coding DNA: TGTGCCAGCAGTCGAGGACTAGCGGCGACAGATACGCAGTATTTT. Its translation: CASSRGLAATDTQYF.

This sequence joins TRBV30 and TRBJ2-3; 11 nucleotides align to TRBD2. The V gene end was trimmed by 1 base and the J gene end by 4 bases; junction bases not matched to a gene: 7. This CDR3 contains 16 residues. From germline, CDR1 is GTSNPN and CDR2 SVGIG (reference sequence). DNA of the CDR3: TGTGCCTGGAGTGCGGGACTAGCGGACGAGGCAGATACGCAGTATTTT. It specifies CAWSAGLADEADTQYF.

The chain carries TRBV6-5 and TRBJ1-5; D gene unclear. The CDR3 spans 13 residues. CDR1 is MNHEY, CDR2 SVGAGI, per germline. Trimming pared 6 bases from V and 9 bases from J, leaving 15 bases between. The CDR3 sequence is CASSSDRLSPQHF. For the CDR3, the DNA is TGTGCCAGCAGCTCCGACCGACTGTCGCCCCAGCATTTT.